A single sample is the source of the 6 T cell receptor beta chains below, sequenced in a study of cytomegalovirus exposure and HLA in healthy donors (dated by TCRdb to 2016 to 2017). Library preparation used the immunoSEQ multiplex PCR assay. For the multiplex PCR, a mixture combining 60 forward primers for TCR Vbeta segments and 13 reverse primers for TCR Jbeta segments was used. The table comes from immuneACCESS by way of TCRdb, which keeps in-frame sequences with V and J called. Part of the clones is missing from these tables; in studies checked, under half for an unresolved V gene and the rest for unknown reasons. Across this sample there are 170,000 or so clones, with over 75% seen only once. The ten largest clones capture around 0.46% of the sample. Sequenced material: PBMCs. The receptor source for this set is a woman aged 45-65 years in good health and CMV-seronegative.

This clone occurred a few times. The V call is TRBV28, the J call TRBJ2-6; D perhaps matches TRBD1 (6 bases). This CDR3 is 15 amino acids long. Per the germline V gene, CDR1 is MDHEN and CDR2 is SYDVKM. V lost 3 bases and J lost 2, with 8 bases in between. CDR3 DNA sequence: TGTGCCAGCAGTTTTAAGGGGGCTGGGGCCAACGTCCTGACTTTC. It yields the protein CASSFKGAGANVLTF. The full variable domain, in which reference TRBV28 and TRBJ2-6 provide the parts outside the CDR3, is DVKVTQSSRYLVKRTGEKVFLECVQDMDHENMFWYRQDPGLGLRLIYFSYDVKMKEKGDIPEGYSVSREKKERFSLILESASTNQTSMYLCASSFKGAGANVLTFGAGSRLTVL.

This chain uses TRBV15 with TRBJ2-7; D not resolved. Germline-derived CDR1 and CDR2 are LNHNV and YYDKDF (reference sequence). The CDR3 spans 13 residues. V lost 1 base to trimming and J lost 3 bases, with 7 bases between them. The chain's CDR3 is CATSRGADYEQYF. CDR3 DNA sequence: TGTGCCACCAGCAGAGGGGCAGACTACGAGCAGTACTTC.

This sequence joins TRBV2 and TRBJ2-3; TRBD1 agrees at 9 bases. The V gene's germline CDR1 is SNHLY and CDR2 FYNNEI. The CDR3 is 12 amino acids. Trimming cost V 6 bases and J 6 bases; bases outside gene matches: 1. The CDR3 DNA reads TGTGCCAGCAGGGGGACAGGGGATACGCAGTATTTT. It translates to CASRGTGDTQYF.

This chain joins TRBV6-1 and TRBJ1-2; D remains unclear. The germline CDR1 and CDR2 sequences are MNHNS and SASEGT. This CDR3 has 15 residues. Trimming stripped 5 bases from V and 6 bases from J, with 19 bases between. The CDR3 is CASSQIYGVQDGYTF. The CDR3 nucleotides read TGTGCCAGCAGTCAAATATACGGGGTTCAGGATGGCTACACCTTC.

This chain links TRBV30 with TRBJ1-5; TRBD1 is a possible D gene (5 bases). The length of the CDR3 is 15 residues. Per germline, CDR1 GTSNPN and CDR2 SVGIG (reference sequence). The V and J ends lost 2 bases and 4 bases respectively, with 15 bases between them. DNA for the CDR3: TGTGCCTGGAGTCCGCTAGGGGCTGGTAATCAGCCCCAGCATTTT. Translated, it gives CAWSPLGAGNQPQHF.

The CDR3 loop is CASSPGTGPLGPQYF. CDR3 coding DNA: TGTGCCAGCAGTCCCGGGACAGGGCCCCTGGGGCCCCAGTACTTC. This chain connects TRBV6-5 to TRBJ2-5, with TRBD1 identical over 9 bases. The CDR3 has 15 amino acids. Germline CDR1 and CDR2: MNHEY and SVGAGI. Trimming cost V 5 bases and J 9 bases; bases outside gene matches: 13.